This T cell receptor (beta chain) originates from a study of blood T cells in healthy people across ages. Findings and caveats of the study: TCR beta diversity was tightly associated with the proportion of naive T cells.

Comment on this clonotype: Its cognate antigen is unknown.

The CDR3 covers 17 residues. The germline gives CDR1 LGHNA, CDR2 YNFKEQ. The ends lost 0 bases at V and 10 bases at J; junction bases unmatched: 11. The amount of total RNA extracted per sample was at least 5 micrograms. It was with a sample-barcoded 5' primer and a J-beta primer mix that a second PCR of roughly 7 to 12 cycles was run. Each cDNA molecule was tagged by a template-switch adaptor with 12 random nucleotides. TCRdb analysed the 5' RACE reads with MiXCR anew, one entry per CDR3 protein. The data contain 780,000 or so distinct CDR3 sequences, about 55% of them singletons. This rearrangement joins TRBV4-2 to TRBJ2-1, with 11 bases identical to TRBD2. The source is a man aged 80 or over in good health. Sequencing was done on a sample of blood. The DNA of the CDR3 is TGTGCCAGCAGCCAAGAGGCGGCTAGCGGGAGGCCAGGCGAGCAGTTCTTC. It is translated as CASSQEAASGRPGEQFF.